The TCR beta chain described here comes from a study of vaccination and CD4 T cells after COVID-19. Study-wide context: Four females and six males made up the convalescents, with two Hispanic. A CEFX pool, an HIV-1 Nef pool, or else no peptide went into the control cultures.

The V gene lost 4 bases and the J gene lost 0 bases, with 15 bases spanning the gap. This CDR3 has 16 amino acids. CD4+ T cells that had been cultured provided DNA sequenced with the Oncomine TCR Beta short-read assay. Cultured CD4+ T cells yielded the extracted genomic DNA. TCRdb called the PCR reads again in MiXCR, with one record for every CDR3 protein. The sample includes 13,000 to 15,000 distinct CDR3 sequences, roughly half of them seen just once. Treatment indicated: roughly 11-day PBMC culture with coronavirus spike peptide pools or control peptides (ViraFEST assay). As regards this clonotype: Its matching antigen is unknown.

The V call is TRBV12-3 or TRBV12-4, the J call TRBJ1-1; D is perhaps TRBD1 (5 bases). The TCR originated in a human donor who had recovered from COVID-19. The specimen sequenced was CD4+ T cells from blood, cultured in vitro. In DNA, the CDR3 is TGTGCCAGCAGTTATGGGGCCGGATTCATGAACACTGAAGCTTTCTTT. Translation gives CASSYGAGFMNTEAFF.